What follows are 14 T cell receptor beta chains derived from one specimen sequenced in a study of blood T cells in healthy people across ages (dated by TCRdb to the mid-2010s). The protocol used for the library was 5' RACE. Data came from an Illumina HiSeq 2500. The second PCR ran for about 7 to 11 cycles and used a J-beta primer mix along with a sample-barcoded 5' primer. Through fastp at Q25 and MiXCR, TCRdb rebuilt clones from the public reads, retaining in-frame beta chains. A single entry per CDR3 protein holds the most common genes and DNA from its merged rows. This sample gives about 970,000 distinct CDR3 sequences in total; roughly 51% of them show up just once. The top ten hold 20% to 25% of the sample. Sequencing was carried out using blood. Receptors were obtained from a woman between 55 and 75 years old in good health.

This chain joins TRBV20-1 and TRBJ2-1; D possibly corresponds to TRBD2 (6 bases). CDR1 and CDR2 from the germline V gene are DFQATT and SNEGSKA (reference sequence). This CDR3 has 13 residues. Trimming removed 5 bases from V and 7 bases from J, with 15 bases in between. In DNA, the CDR3 is TGCAGTGCTGGCGGGACCTTCGGGAATGAGCAGTTCTTC. It yields the protein CSAGGTFGNEQFF.

The J gene is TRBJ1-2, the V gene TRBV6-6; D remains unclear. CDR1 is MNHNY and CDR2 is SVGAGI in the germline V gene (reference sequence). The CDR3 runs 14 residues. V dropped 4 bases and J dropped 0 bases, with 9 bases sitting between them. As DNA, the CDR3 is TGTGCCAGCAGTTCACGGGGATCTAACTATGGCTACACCTTC. It is translated as CASSSRGSNYGYTF.

The chain combines TRBV28 with TRBJ2-3, with D maybe TRBD1 (6 bases). This CDR3 is 15 amino acids long. Looked up from germline, CDR1 is MDHEN and CDR2 is SYDVKM. V dropped 6 bases and J dropped 2 bases, with 15 bases sitting between them. The CDR3 DNA reads TGTGCCAGCAGCGCTACAGGGTCTTTCACAGATACGCAGTATTTT. Amino acids: CASSATGSFTDTQYF.

The chain has TRBV20-1 and TRBJ1-5; no clear D. Germline V gene data show CDR1 as DFQATT and CDR2 as SNEGSKA (reference sequence). V was trimmed by 1 base and J by 11 bases, leaving 12 bases between them. The length of the CDR3 is 12 residues. CDR3 nucleotides: TGCAGTGCTAGAGTGGACCGGTGGGCCCAGCATTTT. It is translated as CSARVDRWAQHF.

The gene calls are TRBV29-1 and TRBJ2-1; D not resolved. The CDR3 runs to 13 residues. Looked up from germline, CDR1 is SQVTM and CDR2 is ANQGSEA. V lost 7 bases and J lost 0, with 10 bases in between. The CDR3 DNA is TGCAGCGCTCCCGCCAGCTCCTACAATGAGCAGTTCTTC. Its protein is CSAPASSYNEQFF.

This clonotype has just a few counts. The chain links TRBV12-3 or TRBV12-4 to TRBJ2-3; D is perhaps TRBD2 (5 bases). The V gene lost 6 bases and the J gene lost 4 bases, with 8 bases spanning the gap. The CDR3 is 12 amino acids. This CDR3 reads CASRPGADTQYF. The CDR3 DNA follows: TGTGCCAGCAGACCCGGGGCAGATACGCAGTATTTT.

The gene calls are TRBV12-3 or TRBV12-4 and TRBJ1-1; tentatively, D is TRBD1 (5 bases). The CDR3 is 14 residues long. V lost 6 bases and J lost 1, with 12 bases in between. The CDR3 loop is CASRAQTGNTEAFF. The CDR3 DNA reads as TGTGCCAGCAGGGCCCAAACAGGGAACACTGAAGCTTTCTTT.

The chain has TRBV28 and TRBJ2-7; 8 bases agree with TRBD2. CDR1 and CDR2 from the germline V gene are MDHEN and SYDVKM. With 8 bases clipped from V and 1 base from J, the junction kept 7 bases outside the gene matches. This CDR3 region has 14 residues. In DNA, the CDR3 is TGTGCCAGCTCCCAGACGGGAGGGTCCTACGAGCAGTACTTC. Its translation: CASSQTGGSYEQYF.

The chain joins TRBV14 to TRBJ2-2; D uncertain. Trimming cost V 0 bases and J 5 bases, with 7 bases left between them. The CDR3 sequence is 14 residues long. Germline CDR1 reads SGHDN; CDR2 reads FVKESK. The CDR3, as DNA: TGTGCCAGCAGCCAAGATTGGCGGACCGGGGAGCTGTTTTTT. It yields the protein CASSQDWRTGELFF.

The chain carries TRBV18 and TRBJ2-5; D is undetermined. The length of the CDR3 is 14 residues. V lost 1 base and J lost 1, with 7 bases in between. Germline CDR1 reads KGHSH; CDR2 reads LQKENI. For the CDR3, the DNA is TGTGCCAGCTCACCACTTTTTTCCCAAGAGACCCAGTACTTC. Amino acids: CASSPLFSQETQYF.

In regard to this clonotype: At one of its ends the junction is not consistent with the germline gene, which may arise from a read error. The rearrangement joins TRBV3-1 to TRBJ1-2; the D is unclear. CDR3 length equals 13 residues. CDR1 and CDR2 (germline): LGHDT, YNNKEL (reference sequence). The CDR3 reads CAGSQGPGRGYTF. CDR3 sequence (DNA): TGTGCCGGCAGCCAAGGGCCCGGACGTGGCTACACCTTC.

On this clonotype itself: At one end the junction does not follow the germline gene, possibly because of a read error. This chain joins TRBV5-6 and TRBJ2-1; no definite D call. The germline V gene encodes CDR1 SGHDT and CDR2 YYEEEE. The CDR3 totals 16 residues. The DNA for the CDR3 is TGTGCCAGCAGCTCGACCTTCACACACTCCAACAATGAGCAGTTCTTC. Protein product: CASSSTFTHSNNEQFF.

V is TRBV4-1 and J is TRBJ1-2, with 7 bases lining up with TRBD1. The CDR3 runs to 13 residues. V lost 4 bases and J lost 4; bases outside the gene matches: 3. The germline CDR1 and CDR2 sequences are MGHRA and YSYEKL. Here the CDR3 reads CASSRQGFYGYTF. The CDR3 bases are TGCGCCAGCAGCCGACAGGGATTCTATGGCTACACCTTC.

V gene TRBV3-1 combines with J gene TRBJ2-1, with 8 bases fitting TRBD2. Germline loops: CDR1 LGHDT, CDR2 YNNKEL (reference sequence). V was clipped by 4 bases and J by 7 bases; unmatched bases: 6. The CDR3 covers 14 residues. The CDR3 DNA reads TGTGCCAGCAGCCGAGTGCGACTAGCGAATGAGCAGTTCTTC. Translated, it gives CASSRVRLANEQFF.